This T cell receptor (beta chain) was profiled in a study of regulatory T cells in long-lasting Graves disease. Whole-study context: Persistence in Graves' disease denoted antithyroid drug use beyond 5 years alongside positive TSH receptor antibodies.

Study-wide results and caveats: Segments TRBV28, TRBJ1-2 and TRBJ2-5 showed preferential usage in persistent disease.

V lost 1 base and J 6 bases, leaving 13 bases between the germline ends. CDR3 size: 14 residues. Per germline, CDR1 MGHDK and CDR2 SYGVNS. Time point specified: persistent/refractory GD, antithyroid drugs over 5 years with positive TRAb. Isolated PBMC RNA provided the starting material for the TCR library. Patients met American Thyroid Association criteria for Graves' disease. This clonotype was counted only a few times. Its antigen is currently unknown. TCR beta libraries were built with iRepertoire HTBI primers and Arm-PCR of CDR3 regions. As handled by the study authors: Samples collectively showed approximately 62 TRBV and more than 12 TRBJ segments. MiXCR was run by TCRdb on the multiplex PCR reads, yielding one entry per CDR3 protein. What appears here as the V and J calls and clone size reflects TCRdb's work, not the paper's. In the table there are around 450,000 distinct CDR3 sequences, roughly 21% of which are singletons.

The chain couples TRBV25-1 to TRBJ2-7; D might be TRBD2 (7 bases). The origin of this receptor is a female donor with Graves disease. The input for sequencing was peripheral blood mononuclear cells (PBMCs), taken when the disease was refractory, from a patient treated with antithyroid drugs. The CDR3 spells CASSEWGGGAEQYF. CDR3 bases: TGTGCCAGCAGTGAATGGGGCGGGGGCGCCGAGCAGTACTTC.